These T cell receptor beta chains were read from a single sample in a study of shared clonotypes between healthy human individuals. The assay was immunoSEQ multiplex PCR, and TCRdb's table has in-frame clones only and misses some. The table shows approximately 2.4 million clones, with around 95% occurring only once. Source material: naive CD4+ T cells sorted from blood. These receptors all come from a man between 18 and 35 years old in good health. Each CDR3 is given without its conserved first and last residue. The order of the fields is J gene, D gene, V gene, CDR3 protein. The D gene is left open where the match is weak.

TRBJ2-3 - TRBV4-1 ASSQDRAGSADTQY
TRBJ2-3 TRBD2 TRBV2 ASSEARGVGAGSTDTQY
TRBJ2-1 TRBD1 TRBV6-6 ASSFHRGQYNEQF
TRBJ2-1 - TRBV7-9 ASSLWLPGNNEQF
TRBJ2-7 - TRBV5-4 ASSRDSYEQY
TRBJ2-5 - TRBV5-1 ASSLVGTSQETQY
TRBJ2-5 - TRBV30 AWSSGASKGETQY
TRBJ1-1 - TRBV28 ASYSGQVMNTEAF
TRBJ2-7 - TRBV6-1 ASRPDTYEQY
TRBJ2-2 TRBD2 TRBV7-9 ASSSRLAGGPNTGELF
TRBJ2-5 TRBD1 TRBV5-4 ASSLDKGAETQY
TRBJ2-4 - TRBV7-3 ASSLSGHPNYIQY
TRBJ2-7 - TRBV18 ASSPMGHSIYEQY
TRBJ2-1 - TRBV4-1 ASSQEGGWNEQF
TRBJ2-7 - TRBV30 AWTPFRQVSSYEQY
TRBJ1-1 - TRBV12-5 ASGLAGVNTEAF
TRBJ2-3 - TRBV4-1 ASSQGLVSTDTQY
TRBJ2-3 TRBD2 TRBV5-1 ASSLTLAGGPDTQY
TRBJ1-5 - TRBV6-6 ASRHQEANQPQH
TRBJ1-5 - TRBV9 ASSVGAGHLQPQH
TRBJ1-5 TRBD1 TRBV19 ASSIDRRRQGSGNQPQH
TRBJ2-3 TRBD2 TRBV6-1 ASSEAKGLFTDTQY
TRBJ2-7 - TRBV29-1 SVGASATSYEQY
TRBJ1-2 - TRBV5-4 ASSSTGLYGYT
TRBJ2-2 - TRBV14 ASSKSLTGELF
TRBJ1-6 - TRBV7-9 ASSLTANSPLH
TRBJ1-5 TRBD1 TRBV28 ASSPPTGDNQPQH
TRBJ1-1 - TRBV4-1 ASSPFNSLIRLEAF
TRBJ2-2 - TRBV28 ASRRWDTGELF
TRBJ1-3 - TRBV9 ASSGQTSGNTIY
TRBJ2-6 - TRBV4-1 ASSARPSGANVLT
TRBJ1-1 - TRBV27 ASRDYRENTEAF
TRBJ2-3 - TRBV10-1 ASRTSTYPPDTQY
TRBJ2-5 - TRBV10-1 ASSEGGETQY
TRBJ2-7 - TRBV18 ASSPQGSSYEQY
TRBJ2-3 TRBD2 TRBV28 ASSLPLAGTDTQY
TRBJ2-7 TRBD1 TRBV18 ASSPGQGTTYEQY
TRBJ1-5 - TRBV5-1 ASSLGQVGQPQH
TRBJ1-4 - TRBV30 AWTTSRVALF
TRBJ2-3 TRBD2 TRBV9 ASSVGTSGSTDTQY
TRBJ2-7 TRBD1 TRBV6-5 ASSRTGGFEQY
TRBJ2-3 - TRBV5-6 ASSLEASLPSTDTQY
TRBJ1-2 - TRBV7-9 ASSEGQTVYGYT
TRBJ1-5 - TRBV27 ASSPYGWENQPQH
TRBJ2-1 - TRBV5-1 ASSLESGSGLNEQF
TRBJ2-7 TRBD2 TRBV10-3 AISESKASGESYEQY
TRBJ1-6 - TRBV10-2 ASSEEGRGSPLH
TRBJ1-2 TRBD1 TRBV2 ASSVQGDYGYT